These 21 T cell receptor beta chains came from one sample sequenced in a study of identical twins. TCRdb reanalysed the 5' RACE reads using MiXCR and keeps one entry per CDR3 protein. The top ten clones hold 1.6% of a sample with hundreds of thousands of distinct CDR3 sequences, roughly 7.2% of them seen once. The sample also formed part of further work on yellow fever vaccine responses in identical twins.

Source material: PBMCs. These receptors were collected from a woman younger than 30 in good health.

This clonotype was observed a few times. The chain links TRBV29-1 to TRBJ1-1; 8 positions match TRBD1. The CDR3 covers 15 residues. Trimming took 2 bases from V and 5 from J; bases not matched to a gene: 10. CDR1 and CDR2 from the germline V gene are SQVTM and ANQGSEA. CDR3 in DNA: TGCAGCGTTGAATTAGGACAGGGTCCGAGGACTGAAGCTTTCTTT. This encodes CSVELGQGPRTEAFF.

The chain recombines TRBV3-1 with TRBJ2-5, with D hard to call. Trimming pared 0 bases from V and 1 base from J, leaving 9 bases between. The germline CDR1 and CDR2 sequences are LGHDT and YNNKEL (reference sequence). This CDR3 region has 15 residues. The CDR3 loop is CASSQDRTTQETQYF. The CDR3 DNA is TGTGCCAGCAGCCAAGATCGAACTACCCAAGAGACCCAGTACTTC.

In its sample, this clonotype was seen many times. This chain uses TRBV7-2 with TRBJ1-6, with D possibly TRBD1 on 5 matching bases. V gave up 0 bases and J gave up 10 bases, with 22 bases separating them. Germline assignment: CDR1 SGHTA and CDR2 FQGNSA. The CDR3 runs 18 residues. The CDR3 sequence is CASSLAYPDQGQGSPLHF. The CDR3 bases are TGTGCCAGCAGCTTAGCATACCCAGATCAGGGTCAAGGATCACCCCTCCACTTT. The full variable domain, with the rest looked up from reference TRBV7-2 and TRBJ1-6, is GAGVSQSPSNKVTEKGKDVELRCDPISGHTALYWYRQSLGQGLEFLIYFQGNSAPDKSGLPSDRFSAERTGGSVSTLTIQRTQQEDSAVYLCASSLAYPDQGQGSPLHFGNGTRLTVT.

J is TRBJ2-1 and V is TRBV5-1; 8 bases line up with TRBD1. The length of the CDR3 is 16 residues. Looked up from germline, CDR1 is SGHRS and CDR2 is YFSETQ. The trim removed 4 bases at V and 4 bases at J, leaving 10 bases unmatched. CDR3 loop: CASSGGQGLFYNEQFF. CDR3 DNA: TGCGCCAGCAGCGGAGGACAGGGCCTTTTTTACAATGAGCAGTTCTTC.

The chain has TRBV5-1 and TRBJ1-1, with D maybe TRBD1 (5 bases). Germline V gene lookup returns CDR1 SGHRS and CDR2 YFSETQ. CDR3 length: 13 residues. With 0 bases removed from V and 6 bases from J, the gap between germline ends came to 9 bases. Here the CDR3 reads CASSLGQGAEAFF. CDR3 nucleotide sequence: TGCGCCAGCAGCTTGGGGCAGGGCGCTGAAGCTTTCTTT.

This clonotype was detected a few times. V gene TRBV27 combines with J gene TRBJ2-3; D not resolved. Trimming cost V 5 bases and J 2 bases, with 17 bases left between them. This CDR3 has 16 amino acids. Germline CDR1 MNHEY, CDR2 SMNVEV (reference sequence). The CDR3 region is CASSRLWVGPTDTQYF. The CDR3, as DNA: TGTGCCAGCAGTCGACTCTGGGTCGGCCCCACAGATACGCAGTATTTT.

This clonotype was found a few times. The genes are TRBV10-3 and TRBJ2-1; TRBD2 matches 7 bases. The CDR3 is 16 residues long. V shed 8 bases and J 2 bases; nucleotides not matched to a gene: 12. The germline CDR1 and CDR2 sequences are ENHRY and SYGVKD. The DNA for the CDR3 is TGTGCCATCCTTGACGTCAGAACTAGCGCCTACAATGAGCAGTTCTTC. Amino acids: CAILDVRTSAYNEQFF.

This clonotype appeared a few times. The genes are TRBV7-2 and TRBJ2-4; 8 nucleotides line up with TRBD2. Germline assignment: CDR1 SGHTA and CDR2 FQGNSA. Trimming at V came to 3 bases and at J to 9 bases, leaving 7 bases not matched to a gene. The CDR3 runs to 14 residues. CDR3: CASSFGGGGTIQYF. CDR3 bases: TGTGCCAGCAGCTTCGGGGGGGGCGGGACCATTCAGTACTTC. The full variable domain, rest sourced from reference TRBV7-2 and TRBJ2-4, is GAGVSQSPSNKVTEKGKDVELRCDPISGHTALYWYRQSLGQGLEFLIYFQGNSAPDKSGLPSDRFSAERTGGSVSTLTIQRTQQEDSAVYLCASSFGGGGTIQYFGAGTRLSVL.

This clonotype was detected ten times or more. This sequence joins TRBV3-1 and TRBJ1-5; TRBD1 is a possible D gene (5 bases). The CDR3 totals 14 residues. Per the germline V gene, CDR1 is LGHDT and CDR2 is YNNKEL (reference sequence). V lost 0 bases and J 7 bases, leaving 10 bases between the germline ends. CDR3 DNA: TGTGCCAGCAGCCAAGACAGGGTTGGGCAGCCCCAGCATTTT. It encodes CASSQDRVGQPQHF.

This clonotype was seen ten or more times. The chain couples TRBV15 to TRBJ2-7, with D unresolved. Trimming pared 0 bases from V and 4 bases from J, leaving 7 bases between. This CDR3 region has 13 residues. Per the germline V gene, CDR1 is LNHNV and CDR2 is YYDKDF (reference sequence). The CDR3 reads CATSRELGYEQYV. The CDR3 DNA follows: TGTGCCACCAGCAGAGAGCTGGGTTACGAGCAGTACGTC.

The chain joins TRBV4-2 to TRBJ2-4; D is undetermined. V was trimmed by 1 base and J by 8 bases, leaving 15 bases between them. CDR1 is LGHNA, CDR2 YNFKEQ, per germline. The length of the CDR3 is 15 residues. The CDR3 sequence: CASSQVYGSDDIQYF. For the CDR3, the DNA is TGTGCCAGCAGCCAAGTCTACGGCTCGGACGACATTCAGTACTTC.

This clonotype occurred a few times. The chain recombines TRBV3-1 with TRBJ2-7; tentative D call: TRBD2 (6 bases). CDR3 length: 12 residues. V lost 1 base and J 7 bases, leaving 8 bases between the germline ends. Germline V gene sequence: CDR1 LGHDT, CDR2 YNNKEL (reference sequence). CDR3 protein: CASSQASGEQYF. DNA for the CDR3: TGTGCCAGCAGCCAAGCCAGCGGGGAGCAGTACTTC.

This clonotype was seen repeatedly, ten times or more. This chain joins TRBV29-1 and TRBJ2-1; possible D gene TRBD2, 6 bases. The germline V gene encodes CDR1 SQVTM and CDR2 ANQGSEA. V gave up 0 bases and J gave up 2 bases, with 11 bases separating them. CDR3 length: 15 amino acids. The CDR3 sequence: CSVEESGAPYNEQFF. CDR3 DNA: TGCAGCGTTGAAGAGTCGGGAGCCCCCTACAATGAGCAGTTCTTC.

This clonotype was seen at least ten times. The chain recombines TRBV27 with TRBJ2-1; 9 nucleotides align to TRBD2. The CDR3 is 18 residues long. Germline assignment: CDR1 MNHEY and CDR2 SMNVEV (reference sequence). V shed 0 bases, J shed 4 bases, and the junction held 10 bases outside the gene matches. Here the CDR3 reads CASSLSALGLAPYNEQFF. DNA of the CDR3: TGTGCCAGCAGTTTATCGGCCCTCGGACTAGCGCCTTACAATGAGCAGTTCTTC.

This clonotype has ten or more counts. The CDR3 coding sequence is TGTGCCACTGCACCGGGGCCAGGGGCAATGAAAGCTTTCTTT. Translating it yields CATAPGPGAMKAFF. The chain carries TRBV12-3 or TRBV12-4 and TRBJ1-1; D is perhaps TRBD1 (6 bases). The CDR3 is 14 amino acids. The V end lost 10 bases, the J end lost 9 bases, and 24 bases lay between the germline ends.

CDR3 protein: CSVDPRQAETQYF. CDR3 in DNA: TGCAGCGTTGACCCACGACAGGCGGAGACCCAGTACTTC. The chain employs TRBV29-1 and TRBJ2-5, with a tentative D call TRBD1 (6 bases). The ends were cut back, 3 bases at V and 5 bases at J, with 13 bases in the middle. The CDR3 covers 13 residues. Germline CDR1 SQVTM, CDR2 ANQGSEA. Supplemented by reference TRBV29-1 and TRBJ2-5, the full variable domain reads SAVISQKPSRDICQRGTSLTIQCQVDSQVTMMFWYRQQPGQSLTLIATANQGSEATYESGFVIDKFPISRPNLTFSTLTVSNMSPEDSSIYLCSVDPRQAETQYFGPGTRLLVL.

This chain links TRBV24-1 with TRBJ2-3; maybe TRBD2 (6 bases). The germline gives CDR1 KGHDR, CDR2 SFDVKD. The V end was cut by 3 bases, the J end by 2 bases, with 11 bases between. The CDR3 has 15 residues. The CDR3 DNA is TGTGCCACCAGTGATCCCCCGGGAGTCACAGATACGCAGTATTTT. Amino acid sequence: CATSDPPGVTDTQYF.

This chain links TRBV7-2 with TRBJ2-1; 9 bases align to TRBD1. Losses at the gene ends were 5 bases for V and 8 bases for J; bases not matched to a gene: 7. The CDR3 consists of 14 residues. The germline V gene has CDR1 SGHTA and CDR2 FQGNSA. The CDR3 region is CASSPRDRDHEQFF. CDR3 coding DNA: TGTGCCAGCAGCCCCCGGGACAGGGACCATGAGCAGTTCTTC.

The rearrangement links TRBV6-5 to TRBJ2-3; 10 nucleotides agree with TRBD1. Unmatched junction bases numbered 10, after V lost 8 bases and J lost 5 bases. Germline CDR1 MNHEY, CDR2 SVGAGI. This CDR3 is built from 15 residues. CDR3 DNA sequence: TGTGCCAGCGAGTTTGTGACAGGGGGCAGAGATACGCAGTATTTT. This encodes CASEFVTGGRDTQYF.

CDR3 residues: CSARYLAGLPSSYNEQFF. The DNA of the CDR3 is TGCAGTGCTAGATACCTAGCGGGACTCCCGAGCTCCTACAATGAGCAGTTCTTC. This chain joins TRBV20-1 and TRBJ2-1; 9 positions match TRBD2. The CDR3 loop spans 18 amino acids. The J segment lost 0 bases and the V segment lost 2 bases, leaving 11 bases of the junction unmatched. Per germline, CDR1 DFQATT and CDR2 SNEGSKA (reference sequence).

CDR3 protein: CASRGLAGGPPYNEQFF. CDR3 coding DNA: TGTGCCAGCAGGGGACTAGCGGGAGGGCCCCCCTACAATGAGCAGTTCTTC. The chain combines TRBV25-1 with TRBJ2-1; TRBD2 agrees at 16 bases. V was pared by 6 bases and J by 2 bases, with 4 bases of the junction left unmatched. CDR1 is MGHDK and CDR2 is SYGVNS in the germline V gene. There are 17 residues in the CDR3.